Here is one T cell receptor beta chain with its context. The CDR3 totals 14 residues. The J segment lost 4 bases and the V segment lost 6 bases, leaving 5 bases of the junction unmatched. The germline gives CDR1 SNHLY, CDR2 FYNNEI. Using immunoSEQ multiplex PCR, the repertoire was profiled, and TCRdb retains in-frame clones only, with some absent. The sample lists around 160,000 clones, about 85% occurring once. The sample comes from a study of blood T cell repertoires in COVID-19. The sequenced sample consisted of peripheral blood. The chain uses TRBV2 and TRBJ1-1; 10 nucleotides align to TRBD1. The TCR was taken from a man aged 18 to 35 with acute or convalescent COVID-19. The CDR3 DNA sequence: TGTGCCAGCAGCCGGGACAGGGGAGGCACTGAAGCTTTCTTT. This encodes CASSRDRGGTEAFF.